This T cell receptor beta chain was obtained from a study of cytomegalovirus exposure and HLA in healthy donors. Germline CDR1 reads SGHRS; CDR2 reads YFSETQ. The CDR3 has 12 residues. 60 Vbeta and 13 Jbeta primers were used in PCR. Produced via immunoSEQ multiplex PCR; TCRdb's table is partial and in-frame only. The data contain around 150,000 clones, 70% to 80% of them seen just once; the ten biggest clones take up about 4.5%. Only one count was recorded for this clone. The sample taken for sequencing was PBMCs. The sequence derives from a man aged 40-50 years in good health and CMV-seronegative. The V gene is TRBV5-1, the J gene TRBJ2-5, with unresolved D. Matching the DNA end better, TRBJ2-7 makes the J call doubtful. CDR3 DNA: TGCGCCAGCACCTCCCCCGGGTACGAGCAGTACTTC. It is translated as CASTSPGYEQYF.